What follows describes a single TCR beta chain. The table came from immunoSEQ multiplex PCR; TCRdb's copy has only in-frame clones and leaves some out. Of some 200,000 clones in the sample, 75% to 80% are singletons; the top ten hold just over 8.5%. The germline V gene has CDR1 LGHNA and CDR2 YNFKEQ. With 3 bases removed from V and 6 bases from J, the gap between germline ends came to 9 bases. The CDR3 is 13 amino acids. The data were obtained in a study of blood T cell repertoires in COVID-19. Study information: COVID-19 samples, acute and convalescent, were from the United States, Italy and Spain. PBMCs, B-cell-depleted T cells, or T cells were the source of the cDNA or gDNA that made up the material.

Sequencing used peripheral blood. The rearrangement uses TRBV4-2 and TRBJ2-1; D may be TRBD2 (5 bases). The sequence was collected from a woman in her forties or fifties with active or convalescent COVID-19. The CDR3, as DNA: TGTGCCAGCAGCCATCAGGCGGGCAATGAGCAGTTCTTC. This encodes CASSHQAGNEQFF.